One sample yielded the 27 T cell receptor beta chains listed below, sequenced in a study of T cell repertoires in cytomegalovirus infection. These receptors have no known antigen. Each CDR3 protein is one row after TCRdb ran MiXCR on the reads. The sample carries roughly 310,000 distinct CDR3 sequences, roughly 29% recorded once. Here the sequenced sample was cultured PBMCs, taken from culture after CMV antigen stimulation. These receptors all stem from a human donor in good health (CMV status not recorded). Some clones in this sample may be carry-over from other donors' samples.

The gene calls are TRBV18 and TRBJ1-6; D is uncertain. The V end lost 3 bases, the J end lost 7 bases, and 13 bases lay between the germline ends. The CDR3 extends over 15 amino acids. Germline CDR1 and CDR2: KGHSH and LQKENI. In DNA form, the CDR3 reads TGTGCCAGCTCACCGAAGGGAGGCCAAAATTCACCCCTCCACTTT. This codes for CASSPKGGQNSPLHF.

This clonotype was observed many times. The rearrangement joins TRBV7-2 to TRBJ2-7; D is unclear. CDR3 length: 13 amino acids. V gave up 5 bases and J gave up 2 bases, with 10 bases separating them. The germline gives CDR1 SGHTA, CDR2 FQGNSA. This CDR3 is CASSLGWTYEQYF. CDR3 DNA: TGTGCCAGCAGCCTGGGGTGGACCTACGAGCAGTACTTC.

The chain joins TRBV29-1 to TRBJ2-2, with 7 bases aligning to TRBD2. Trimming removed 6 bases from V and 0 bases from J; junction bases left unmatched: 7. Germline CDR1 is SQVTM and CDR2 is ANQGSEA. The CDR3 runs 15 residues. The CDR3 region is CSVRGGLANTGELFF. The CDR3 nucleotides are TGCAGCGTCAGAGGTGGACTAGCGAACACCGGGGAGCTGTTTTTT.

This clonotype was recorded a few times. The rearrangement uses TRBV14 and TRBJ1-1; no clear D. The CDR3 is 15 amino acids. The V end lost 0 bases, the J end lost 1 base, and 9 bases lay between the germline ends. Germline values: CDR1 SGHDN, CDR2 FVKESK. The CDR3 DNA reads as TGTGCCAGCAGCCAAGAGGAAGTCCGGAACACTGAAGCTTTCTTT. Translation: CASSQEEVRNTEAFF.

In its sample, this clonotype was seen a few times. CDR3 sequence reads: CASSLGAGGFNTIYF. For the CDR3, the DNA is TGTGCCAGCAGCTTAGGGGCAGGGGGCTTTAACACCATATATTTT. The chain joins TRBV7-2 to TRBJ1-3, with 8 bases aligning to TRBD1. J lost 7 bases, V lost 1 base, and 6 bases had no gene match. CDR1 and CDR2 (germline): SGHTA, FQGNSA. The CDR3 extends over 15 amino acids.

In this sample, this clonotype turned up a few times. The gene calls are TRBV6-1 and TRBJ1-1; 7 bases are shared with TRBD1. J lost 10 bases, V lost 10 bases, and 21 bases had no gene match. The length of the CDR3 is 15 residues. CDR1 is MNHNS and CDR2 is SASEGT in the germline V gene. CDR3 sequence: CATQGGGQNPLRAFF. The DNA of the CDR3 is TGTGCCACCCAGGGGGGGGGCCAAAACCCACTGAGAGCTTTCTTT.

The chain joins TRBV19 to TRBJ1-5; TRBD1 matches at 10 bases. V lost 4 bases, J lost 6 bases, and 6 bases stayed unmatched. Germline V gene lookup returns CDR1 LNHDA and CDR2 SQIVND (reference sequence). This CDR3 is 15 amino acids long. CDR3 protein: CASSTGTGAGQPQHF. The CDR3 DNA reads as TGTGCCAGTAGTACCGGGACAGGGGCAGGTCAGCCCCAGCATTTT. Supplemented by reference TRBV19 and TRBJ1-5, the full variable domain reads DGGITQSPKYLFRKEGQNVTLSCEQNLNHDAMYWYRQDPGQGLRLIYYSQIVNDFQKGDIAEGYSVSREKKESFPLTVTSAQKNPTAFYLCASSTGTGAGQPQHFGDGTRLSIL.

V gene TRBV12-3 or TRBV12-4 combines with J gene TRBJ1-6, with 12 bases that match TRBD1. This CDR3 region has 14 residues. V lost 8 bases to trimming and J lost 8 bases; unmatched junction nucleotides: 4. The CDR3, as DNA: TGTGCCAGCGCTGGGACAGGGGGCGATTCACCCCTCCACTTT. Translated, it gives CASAGTGGDSPLHF.

This clonotype has only a few counts. The rearrangement links TRBV11-2 to TRBJ2-1, with 7 bases fitting TRBD1. This CDR3 region has 14 residues. V lost 7 bases and J lost 1; bases outside the gene matches: 4. The germline gives CDR1 SGHAT, CDR2 FQNNGV. Written as DNA, the CDR3 is TGTGCCAGCAACCGACAGGGATCCTACAATGAGCAGTTCTTC. Amino acids: CASNRQGSYNEQFF.

This sequence joins TRBV20-1 and TRBJ2-7; a weak D match, TRBD2 (6 bases). The CDR3 is made up of 13 amino acids. Trimming removed 0 bases at V and 3 bases at J, with 9 bases between. The V gene's germline CDR1 is DFQATT and CDR2 SNEGSKA (reference sequence). The CDR3 coding sequence is TGCAGTGCTAGAGACTCGCGGGGCTACGAGCAGTACTTC. Protein: CSARDSRGYEQYF.

The V gene is TRBV5-1, the J gene TRBJ2-1, with 7 nucleotides matching TRBD2. Germline lookup yields CDR1 SGHRS and CDR2 YFSETQ. Trimming cost V 4 bases and J 5 bases; bases outside gene matches: 3. CDR3 length: 13 residues. This CDR3 reads CASSGRAHNEQFF. CDR3 in DNA: TGCGCCAGCAGCGGGAGGGCCCACAATGAGCAGTTCTTC.

This rearrangement joins TRBV18 to TRBJ2-7; D uncertain. CDR3 size: 13 residues. The V end lost 2 bases, the J end lost 11 bases, and 16 bases lay between the germline ends. CDR1 and CDR2 (germline): KGHSH, LQKENI. In DNA form, the CDR3 reads TGTGCCAGCTCACCAAGAGAAGGACGTTCGGAGTACTTC. Its protein is CASSPREGRSEYF.

With respect to this clonotype: This could be a read error, since a much larger clone is one nucleotide away. DNA of the CDR3: TGTGCCAGCAGCTCCGGGACAAGCTCCTACGAGCAGTACTTC. Translated: CASSSGTSSYEQYF. The chain links TRBV7-9 to TRBJ2-7; tentatively, D is TRBD1 (6 bases). Per the germline V gene, CDR1 is SEHNR and CDR2 is FQNEAQ (reference sequence). The V and J ends lost 4 bases and 0 bases respectively, with 10 bases between them. The CDR3 length is 14 residues.

This clonotype was seen more than once but under ten times. This chain joins TRBV19 and TRBJ2-5, with D hard to call. Trimming took off 5 bases at V and 3 bases at J, with 13 bases between the two ends. The CDR3 extends over 14 amino acids. Germline CDR1 reads LNHDA; CDR2 reads SQIVND (reference sequence). The CDR3 loop reads CASSPRQIEETQYF. The CDR3 nucleotides are TGTGCCAGTAGTCCGCGACAAATAGAAGAGACCCAGTACTTC. Using reference TRBV19 and TRBJ2-5 for the parts outside the CDR3, the full variable domain is DGGITQSPKYLFRKEGQNVTLSCEQNLNHDAMYWYRQDPGQGLRLIYYSQIVNDFQKGDIAEGYSVSREKKESFPLTVTSAQKNPTAFYLCASSPRQIEETQYFGPGTRLLVL.

This clonotype showed up many times. The chain couples TRBV7-8 to TRBJ2-5; TRBD2 aligns across 16 bases. Trimming removed 4 bases from V and 5 bases from J; junction bases left unmatched: 4. The CDR3 extends over 16 amino acids. Germline CDR1 SGHVS, CDR2 FQNEAQ. Here the CDR3 DNA reads TGTGCCAGCAGCTCGGGACTAGCGGGAGGGGGCGAGACCCAGTACTTC. Residues: CASSSGLAGGGETQYF.

In DNA, the CDR3 is TGCGCCAGCAGCCAAGACGAACAGGGTTCCTACAATGAGCAGTTCTTC. Its protein is CASSQDEQGSYNEQFF. The V call is TRBV4-1, the J call TRBJ2-1; possible D gene TRBD1, 6 bases. V lost 0 bases and J lost 1, with 10 bases in between. Germline CDR1 is MGHRA and CDR2 is YSYEKL. The CDR3 spans 16 residues.

This clonotype showed up many times. The chain carries TRBV11-1 and TRBJ1-2; TRBD1 aligns across 9 bases. The CDR3 contains 15 residues. Germline trimming cut 4 bases from V and 5 bases from J; bases unmatched to any gene: 8. CDR1 and CDR2 from the germline V gene are SGHAT and FQDESV (reference sequence). CDR3 DNA sequence: TGTGCCAGCAGCTCCAGACAGGGGGGAAAATATGGCTACACCTTC. Its protein product is CASSSRQGGKYGYTF.

This clonotype was recorded a few times. The chain carries TRBV6-1 and TRBJ2-5, with 12 bases matching TRBD2. CDR1 is MNHNS and CDR2 is SASEGT in the germline V gene. This CDR3 spans 17 amino acids. J was trimmed by 4 bases and V by 6 bases; bases with no gene match: 12. CDR3 sequence (DNA): TGTGCCAGCAGAGTAAAGACTAGCGGGAGTCTCGGAGAGACCCAGTACTTC. It encodes CASRVKTSGSLGETQYF.

The chain has TRBV24-1 and TRBJ1-1, with a possible D match to TRBD1 (5 bases). Per germline, CDR1 KGHDR and CDR2 SFDVKD. Trimming shortened V by 4 bases and J by 3 bases, and 8 bases separated the two germline ends. CDR3 length: 13 residues. CDR3 sequence (DNA): TGTGCCACCAGTGACGGGGCGGACACTGAAGCTTTCTTT. Translated, it gives CATSDGADTEAFF.

This clonotype showed up many times. The gene calls are TRBV7-8 and TRBJ1-1; possibly TRBD1 for D (5 bases). V gave up 3 bases and J gave up 0 bases, with 8 bases separating them. CDR1 SGHVS and CDR2 FQNEAQ come from the germline V gene. The CDR3 length is 14 residues. CDR3 amino acids: CASSFGALNTEAFF. The CDR3, as DNA: TGTGCCAGCAGCTTCGGGGCCTTGAACACTGAAGCTTTCTTT.

This clonotype was observed many times. This chain connects TRBV7-8 to TRBJ1-1; 8 bases agree with TRBD1. V lost 6 bases to trimming and J lost 5 bases; unmatched junction nucleotides: 14. Germline assignment: CDR1 SGHVS and CDR2 FQNEAQ. This CDR3 spans 16 amino acids. CDR3 in DNA: TGTGCCAGCAGGGCGGGACAGGCAGCAGGAGAGACTGAAGCTTTCTTT. It encodes CASRAGQAAGETEAFF.

Written as DNA, the CDR3 is TGTGCCAGCAGTCTCTACTGGGACAGGGGGGATGAGCAGTTCTTC. Amino acid sequence: CASSLYWDRGDEQFF. The rearrangement uses TRBV12-3 or TRBV12-4 and TRBJ2-1; TRBD1 matches at 11 bases. The CDR3 runs to 15 residues. After removal of 5 bases from V and 8 bases from J, the junction contained 8 bases not matched to a gene.

The chain links TRBV3-1 to TRBJ2-3; a possible D gene is TRBD2 (5 bases). V lost 1 base and J lost 0, with 11 bases in between. Germline CDR1 and CDR2: LGHDT and YNNKEL (reference sequence). This CDR3 region has 16 residues. The CDR3: CASSQGLAGSTDTQYF. The CDR3 DNA reads TGTGCCAGCAGCCAAGGGCTAGCCGGAAGCACAGATACGCAGTATTTT.

This sequence joins TRBV6-1 and TRBJ2-5; D remains unclear. The length of the CDR3 is 13 residues. The germline gives CDR1 MNHNS, CDR2 SASEGT. V gave up 0 bases and J gave up 7 bases, with 9 bases separating them. The CDR3 sequence is CASSEAGQATQYF. CDR3 nucleotides: TGTGCCAGCAGTGAAGCCGGGCAGGCGACCCAGTACTTC.

This clonotype has more than one count but fewer than ten. This chain connects TRBV6-6 to TRBJ2-7; perhaps D is TRBD1 or TRBD2 (5 bases each). CDR3 length equals 16 residues. Germline lookup yields CDR1 MNHNY and CDR2 SVGAGI (reference sequence). Deletions cut 5 bases from V and 3 bases from J, with 20 bases between. In DNA, the CDR3 is TGTGCCAGCAGTCAACAAGGTCGGGGCCTAGTCTACGAGCAGTACTTC. This encodes CASSQQGRGLVYEQYF.

The chain links TRBV7-2 to TRBJ2-7; D possibly corresponds to TRBD1 (8 bases). V was cut by 1 base and J by 4 bases, with 11 bases left in between. Per germline, CDR1 SGHTA and CDR2 FQGNSA. CDR3 length: 14 amino acids. The CDR3 sequence is CASSLVQGGYEQYF. In nucleotides, the CDR3 is TGTGCCAGCAGCTTAGTACAGGGGGGGTACGAGCAGTACTTC.

The table lists this clonotype with a few counts. V gene TRBV5-1 combines with J gene TRBJ2-3, with 11 bases identical to TRBD2. V was pared by 0 bases and J by 4 bases, with 4 bases of the junction left unmatched. This CDR3 has 16 amino acids. Germline V gene data show CDR1 as SGHRS and CDR2 as YFSETQ. In nucleotides, the CDR3 is TGCGCCAGCAGCTTGGCCGGGACTAGCGGATCAGATACGCAGTATTTT. It codes for CASSLAGTSGSDTQYF.